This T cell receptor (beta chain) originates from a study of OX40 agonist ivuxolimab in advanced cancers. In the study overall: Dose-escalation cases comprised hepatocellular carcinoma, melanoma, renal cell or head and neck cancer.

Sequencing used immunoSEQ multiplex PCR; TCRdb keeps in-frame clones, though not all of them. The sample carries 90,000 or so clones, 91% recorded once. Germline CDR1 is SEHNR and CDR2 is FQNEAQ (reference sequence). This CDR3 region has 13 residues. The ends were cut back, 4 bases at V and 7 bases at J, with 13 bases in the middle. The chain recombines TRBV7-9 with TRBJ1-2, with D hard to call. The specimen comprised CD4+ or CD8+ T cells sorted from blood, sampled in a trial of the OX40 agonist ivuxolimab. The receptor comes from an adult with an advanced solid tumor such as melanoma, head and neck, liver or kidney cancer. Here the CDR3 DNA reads TGTGCCAGCAGCTCCCATACCCGTACTGGCTACACCTTC. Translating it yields CASSSHTRTGYTF.